A selection of T cell receptor beta chains follows, all from one sample in a study of blood T cells in healthy people across ages. In TCRdb, the 5' RACE reads were re-called with MiXCR into one record per CDR3 protein. The data hold 1.8 million or so distinct CDR3 sequences, with approximately 39% observed a single time. Source material: blood. The receptors were gathered from a human donor in good health. CDR3s include the opening cysteine and the closing phenylalanine or tryptophan. D genes are given only for firm matches. Size tells how often a clone was seen (once, few, many) or the class of an expanded clone, and some rows leave it out.

D	J	V	size	DNA	CDR3
-	TRBJ1-2	TRBV7-2	-	TGTGCCAGCAGCTTATATAAGAGGGCTGACCTTCGTGGCTACACCTTC	CASSLYKRADLRGYTF
TRBD1	TRBJ1-5	TRBV7-2	-	TGTGCCAGCAGTCCAGACAGGGGACATCAGCCCCAGCATTTT	CASSPDRGHQPQHF
TRBD1	TRBJ1-6	TRBV12-3/TRBV12-4	-	TGTGCCAGCAGTCTACAGGGGAACGGTAATTCACCCCTCCACTTT	CASSLQGNGNSPLHF
TRBD1	TRBJ1-2	TRBV3-1	-	TGTGCCAGCAGCCAAGCCTCAAAGTGGGACAGGGATGGCTACACCTTC	CASSQASKWDRDGYTF
-	TRBJ2-6	TRBV12-3/TRBV12-4	-	TGTGCCAGCAGGATTCTAACGTGGGCTGGGGCCAACGTCCTGACTTTC	CASRILTWAGANVLTF
-	TRBJ1-2	TRBV10-3	few	TGTGCCATCAGTCCACAGGTTAACTATGGCTACACCTTC	CAISPQVNYGYTF
TRBD1	TRBJ1-1	TRBV6-6	-	TGTGCCAGCAGTTACGCGGACAGGGAAGCTTTCTTT	CASSYADREAFF
-	TRBJ1-4	TRBV5-1	-	TGCGCCAGCAGCGACGGACAGCTGAATGAAAAACTGTTTTTT	CASSDGQLNEKLFF
-	TRBJ1-4	TRBV12-3/TRBV12-4	few	TGTGCCAGCAGTTTAGACACTTTTAATGAAAAACTGTTTTTT	CASSLDTFNEKLFF
-	TRBJ1-1	TRBV6-6	few	TGTGCCAGCAGTTACGTAATGAACACTGAAGCTTTCTTT	CASSYVMNTEAFF
-	TRBJ2-7	TRBV10-3	-	TGTGCCATCAGGGAACTGGAGACCTACGAGCAGTACTTC	CAIRELETYEQYF
-	TRBJ2-6	TRBV7-9	-	TGTGCCAGCAGCTCCCCCCACGCGAGCTCTGGGGCCAACGTCCTGACTTTC	CASSSPHASSGANVLTF
-	TRBJ1-1	TRBV29-1	few	TGCAGCGTTGATTGGGGGGGCACTGAAGCTTTCTTT	CSVDWGGTEAFF
TRBD2	TRBJ2-3	TRBV15	-	TGTGCCACCAGCAGTTCGTTGGGACTAGCGGGGAGGGGTGGCACAGATACGCAGTATTTT	CATSSSLGLAGRGGTDTQYF
-	TRBJ2-7	TRBV7-2	-	TGTGCCAGCAGCTTACACGGCCAGAGCTCCTACGAGCAGTACTTC	CASSLHGQSSYEQYF
-	TRBJ1-2	TRBV9	-	TGTGCCAGCAGCGTAATGGCGAACGCTGGGTATGGCTACACCTTC	CASSVMANAGYGYTF
-	TRBJ1-2	TRBV5-4	-	TGTGCCAGCAGCATCCGGAACACTGAAGACTATGGCTACACCTTC	CASSIRNTEDYGYTF
TRBD1	TRBJ2-5	TRBV15	few	TGTGCCACCAGCAGAGCTCTTAGCGGGACAGGGGGCGTGAGCTGGGAGCAGTACTTC	CATSRALSGTGGVSWEQYF
-	TRBJ1-2	TRBV7-2	-	TGTGCCAGCAGCTCCCATACAGGCTCTAATAACTATGGCTACACCTTC	CASSSHTGSNNYGYTF
-	TRBJ1-4	TRBV20-1	-	TGCAGTGCTGACCGAGTGGGAGATACGCAGTTTTTT	CSADRVGDTQFF
TRBD1	TRBJ2-7	TRBV12-3/TRBV12-4	-	TGTGCCAGCAGTTTAGGTAGCAGGGGGCGGCGTGAGCAGTACTTC	CASSLGSRGRREQYF
TRBD2	TRBJ2-1	TRBV3-1	-	TGTGCCAGCAGCCTCCAAGCGGGGGGGCTTGAGCAGTTCTTC	CASSLQAGGLEQFF
-	TRBJ2-1	TRBV7-2	-	TGTGCCACCGGGCGGCGGGCCGGAAGGGGGGCTGGGGACAATGAGCAGTTCTTC	CATGRRAGRGAGDNEQFF
TRBD2	TRBJ2-3	TRBV20-1	-	TGCAGTGCTAGGCGGGGGGGCAGGGATACGCAGTATTTT	CSARRGGRDTQYF
-	TRBJ2-3	TRBV4-1	few	TGCGCCAGCAGCCAAGATCGACCCTCAGATACGCAGTATTTT	CASSQDRPSDTQYF
-	TRBJ2-7	TRBV7-2	-	TGTGCCAGCAGTTTAGGCCCCTCTTGGGGGATTTCGAGCTACGAGCAGGACTTC	CASSLGPSWGISSYEQDF
-	TRBJ2-4	TRBV15	few	TGTGCCACCAGCAGAGATCACTTTCTGGAGGGGACACTAGCCAAAAACATTCAGTACTTC	CATSRDHFLEGTLAKNIQYF
-	TRBJ2-5	TRBV9	-	TGTGCCAGCAGCGTAGTACAGGGAGGTTGGGAGACCCAGTACTTC	CASSVVQGGWETQYF
-	TRBJ1-2	TRBV4-3	few	TGCGCCAGCAGCCAAGAGATCGCGGACCGAAGCTATGGCTACACCTTC	CASSQEIADRSYGYTF
-	TRBJ2-1	TRBV7-9	-	TGTGCCAGCAGCGATTTAGGGACTGAGCAGTTCTTC	CASSDLGTEQFF
TRBD2	TRBJ2-1	TRBV3-1	few	TGTGCCAGCAGCCCAGGGACTAGCGGGGTAGATGAGCAGTTCTTC	CASSPGTSGVDEQFF
TRBD2	TRBJ2-3	TRBV20-1	-	TGCAGTGCTAGAGGGATTGGGGTAGCGGGGGGGACAGATACGCAGTATTTT	CSARGIGVAGGTDTQYF
TRBD1	TRBJ2-1	TRBV3-1	few	TGTGCCAGCAGCCAAGACGGGGGACAGGGATATACCGGCAATGAGCAGTTCTTC	CASSQDGGQGYTGNEQFF
TRBD2	TRBJ2-7	TRBV20-1	-	TGCAGTGTTTGGCGGGGGACCTACGAGCAGTACTTC	CSVWRGTYEQYF
-	TRBJ2-1	TRBV7-2	once	TGTGCCAGCACCCTAGGGGGGCACGACAATGAGCAGTTCTTC	CASTLGGHDNEQFF
-	TRBJ2-1	TRBV6-5	few	TGTGCCAGCAGTCCCGGACAGGAGCAGTTCTTC	CASSPGQEQFF
-	TRBJ1-1	TRBV29-1	-	TGCAGTGTCCGCGAGAACACTGAAGCTTTCTTT	CSVRENTEAFF
-	TRBJ1-2	TRBV9	-	TGTGCCAGCAGCGTCTCCAGTTTCAACTATGGCTACACCTTC	CASSVSSFNYGYTF
TRBD2	TRBJ2-7	TRBV6-6	few	TGTGCCAGCAGTACTAGCGTGGGCTACGAGCAGTACTTC	CASSTSVGYEQYF
-	TRBJ1-6	TRBV12-3/TRBV12-4	-	TGTGCCAGCAGCCCACCGGGAGAATCACCCCTCCACTTT	CASSPPGESPLHF
TRBD1	TRBJ2-4	TRBV4-2	-	TGTGCCAGCAGCCAACTTTGGGCAGGGGGAACCAAAAACATTCAGTACTTC	CASSQLWAGGTKNIQYF
-	TRBJ2-5	TRBV20-1	few	TGCAGTGCTAGAATGCGGGGCCGGACGCAAGGGACCCAGTACTTC	CSARMRGRTQGTQYF
-	TRBJ2-1	TRBV5-1	-	TGCGCCAGCAGCCCAATTCCGGGACCCAATGAGCAGTTCTTC	CASSPIPGPNEQFF
-	TRBJ1-5	TRBV7-8	-	TGTGCCAGCAGCTTAGGGGGAGGGCAAGGGGATCAGCCCCAGCATTTT	CASSLGGGQGDQPQHF
TRBD2	TRBJ2-1	TRBV2	-	TGTGCCAGCAGCCCCACTAGCGGGGGGACGGATGAGCAGTTCTTC	CASSPTSGGTDEQFF
-	TRBJ1-2	TRBV19	-	TGTGCCAGTAGTATTCGGGGCTATGGCTACACCTTC	CASSIRGYGYTF
TRBD1	TRBJ2-1	TRBV25-1	few	TGTGCCAGCAGTGACTCCGGGACAGGGTATTACAATGAGCAGTTCTTC	CASSDSGTGYYNEQFF
-	TRBJ2-2	TRBV20-1	-	TGCAGTGCTAGAGGGGGACGGGAAACCGGGGAGCTGTTTTTT	CSARGGRETGELFF
-	TRBJ1-2	TRBV4-2	few	TGTGCCAGCAGCCAAGATAGTACAGGCTGGGCTTCCTACACCTTC	CASSQDSTGWASYTF
-	TRBJ1-5	TRBV12-3/TRBV12-4	many	TGTGCCAGCAGTTTGGGGCAGGCGGGGCAGCCCCAGCATTTT	CASSLGQAGQPQHF
-	TRBJ1-2	TRBV28	-	TGTGCCAGCATCCCGGGGGGGCAAGATCGGTACTATGGCTACACCTTC	CASIPGGQDRYYGYTF
-	TRBJ2-6	TRBV7-3	many	TGTGCCAGCAGCCTAATCCAAGGGCGGGGGGCCAACGTCCTGACTTTC	CASSLIQGRGANVLTF
-	TRBJ1-5	TRBV3-1	once	TGTGCCAGCAGCCAAGATCCATGGCAGCCCCAGCATTTT	CASSQDPWQPQHF
-	TRBJ1-2	TRBV13	-	TGTGCCAGCAGCTTAATACGGGAGGGAGACTATGGCTACACCTTC	CASSLIREGDYGYTF
TRBD2	TRBJ2-3	TRBV3-1	few	TGTGCCAGCAGCCCACTAGCGGGGATCACAGATACGCAGTATTTT	CASSPLAGITDTQYF
TRBD2	TRBJ2-1	TRBV20-1	few	TGCAGTGCCTCACTGGGGGGGGGCTCCTACAATGAGCAGTTCTTC	CSASLGGGSYNEQFF
TRBD1	TRBJ1-2	TRBV9	few	TGTGCCAGCAGCGATCGGACAGGGGTCTATGGCTACACCTTC	CASSDRTGVYGYTF